These 4 T cell receptor beta chains came from one sample sequenced in a study of OX40 agonist ivuxolimab in advanced cancers. Some clones are missing from TCRdb's copy, which holds only in-frame ones; the method was immunoSEQ multiplex PCR. The sample lists fewer than 200,000 clones, approximately 94% seen once, with approximately 0.3% in the top ten. The sample in question was CD4+ or CD8+ T cells sorted from blood, obtained in a trial of the OX40 agonist ivuxolimab. These receptors originate from an adult with an advanced solid tumor such as melanoma, head and neck, liver or kidney cancer.

The sample holds one count of this clone. The chain is built from TRBV5-3 and TRBJ2-3; tentatively, D is TRBD2 (5 bases). TRBV5-3 is recorded as an ORF, its role being uncertain. Trimming left V 4 bases short and J 3 bases short, with 15 bases between. The CDR3 loop spans 15 amino acids. Written as DNA, the CDR3 is TGTGCCAGAAGCCATGGAAGGGAGAGGACAGATACGCAGTATTTT. Translating it yields CARSHGRERTDTQYF.

The chain carries TRBV5-1 and TRBJ2-2; TRBD1 is a possible D gene (6 bases). The CDR3 extends over 16 amino acids. V lost 0 bases and J 1 base, leaving 10 bases between the germline ends. The germline V gene encodes CDR1 SGHRS and CDR2 YFSETQ. The CDR3 reads CASSLDARGNTGELFF. CDR3 nucleotides: TGCGCCAGCAGCTTGGACGCCAGGGGGAACACCGGGGAGCTGTTTTTT.

V gene TRBV7-2 combines with J gene TRBJ2-7; D gene ambiguous. V lost 5 bases and J lost 4, with 9 bases in between. This CDR3 comprises 12 residues. Germline V lookup: CDR1 SGHTA, CDR2 FQGNSA. The DNA of the CDR3 is TGTGCCAGCAGCCTGACTGGTTACGAGCAGTACTTC. The encoded protein is CASSLTGYEQYF.

This rearrangement joins TRBV29-1 to TRBJ2-1; 8 bases fit TRBD2. Germline trimming cut 0 bases from V and 0 bases from J; bases unmatched to any gene: 7. This CDR3 has 17 amino acids. From germline, CDR1 is SQVTM and CDR2 ANQGSEA. CDR3 loop: CSVEDPTGGSSYNEQFF. In DNA, the CDR3 is TGCAGCGTTGAAGACCCGACGGGGGGGAGCTCCTACAATGAGCAGTTCTTC.